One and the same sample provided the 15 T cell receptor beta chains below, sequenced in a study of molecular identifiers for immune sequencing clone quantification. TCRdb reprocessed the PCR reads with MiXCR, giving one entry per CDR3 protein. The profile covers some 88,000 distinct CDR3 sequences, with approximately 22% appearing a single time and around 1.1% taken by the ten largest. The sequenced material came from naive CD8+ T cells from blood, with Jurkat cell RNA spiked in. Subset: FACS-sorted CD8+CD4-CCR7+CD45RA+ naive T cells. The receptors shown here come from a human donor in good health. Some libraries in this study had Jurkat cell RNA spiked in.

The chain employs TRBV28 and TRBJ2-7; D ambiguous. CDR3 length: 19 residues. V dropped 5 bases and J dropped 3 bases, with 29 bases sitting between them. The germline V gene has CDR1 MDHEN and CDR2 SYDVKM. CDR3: CASSTKRIGKSALVYEQYF. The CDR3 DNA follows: TGTGCCAGCAGTACTAAACGGATAGGAAAATCGGCGCTAGTCTACGAGCAGTACTTC. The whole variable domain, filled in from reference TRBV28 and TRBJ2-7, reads DVKVTQSSRYLVKRTGEKVFLECVQDMDHENMFWYRQDPGLGLRLIYFSYDVKMKEKGDIPEGYSVSREKKERFSLILESASTNQTSMYLCASSTKRIGKSALVYEQYFGPGTRLTVT.

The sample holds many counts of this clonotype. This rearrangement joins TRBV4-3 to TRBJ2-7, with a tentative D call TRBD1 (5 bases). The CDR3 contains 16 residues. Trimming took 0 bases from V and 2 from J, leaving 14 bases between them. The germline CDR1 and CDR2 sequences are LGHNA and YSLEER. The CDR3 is CASSQDPQGIAYEQYF. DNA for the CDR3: TGCGCCAGCAGCCAAGATCCCCAGGGAATAGCCTACGAGCAGTACTTC.

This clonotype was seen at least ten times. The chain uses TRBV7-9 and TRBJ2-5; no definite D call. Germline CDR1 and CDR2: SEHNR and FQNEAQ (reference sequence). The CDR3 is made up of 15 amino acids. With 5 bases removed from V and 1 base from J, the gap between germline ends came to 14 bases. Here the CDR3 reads CASSDTRLSQETQYF. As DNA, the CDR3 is TGTGCCAGCAGCGACACAAGGTTGTCCCAAGAGACCCAGTACTTC.

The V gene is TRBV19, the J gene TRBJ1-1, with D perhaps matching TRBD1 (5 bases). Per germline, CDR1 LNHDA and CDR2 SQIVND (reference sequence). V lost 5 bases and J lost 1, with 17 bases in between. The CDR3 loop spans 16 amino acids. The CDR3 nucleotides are TGTGCCAGTAGTCTCCGACAGACCTATCCGAACACTGAAGCTTTCTTT. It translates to CASSLRQTYPNTEAFF.

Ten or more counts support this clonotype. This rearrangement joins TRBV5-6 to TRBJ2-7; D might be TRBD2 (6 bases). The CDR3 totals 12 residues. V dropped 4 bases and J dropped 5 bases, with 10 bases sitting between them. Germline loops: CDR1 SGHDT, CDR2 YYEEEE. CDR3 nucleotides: TGTGCCAGCAGCCCCGGGACTGACGAGCAGTACTTC. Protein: CASSPGTDEQYF.

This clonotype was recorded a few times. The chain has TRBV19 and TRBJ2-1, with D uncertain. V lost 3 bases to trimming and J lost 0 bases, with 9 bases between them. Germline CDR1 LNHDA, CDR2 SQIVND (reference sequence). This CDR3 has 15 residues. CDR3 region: CASSILKSSYNEQFF. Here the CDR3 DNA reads TGTGCCAGTAGTATCCTCAAAAGCTCCTACAATGAGCAGTTCTTC.

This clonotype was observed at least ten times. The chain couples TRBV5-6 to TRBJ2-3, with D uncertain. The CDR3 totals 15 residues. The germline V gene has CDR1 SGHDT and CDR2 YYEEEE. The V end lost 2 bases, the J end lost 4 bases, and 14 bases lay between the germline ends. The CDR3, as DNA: TGTGCCAGCAGCTTTGAGAACTCGCGACCAGATACGCAGTATTTT. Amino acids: CASSFENSRPDTQYF.

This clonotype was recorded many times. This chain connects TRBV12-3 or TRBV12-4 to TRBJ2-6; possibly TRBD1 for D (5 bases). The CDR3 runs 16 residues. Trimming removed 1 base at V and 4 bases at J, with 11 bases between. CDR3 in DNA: TGTGCCAGCAGTTTAGGCAGGGTTTCAGGGGCCAACGTCCTGACTTTC. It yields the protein CASSLGRVSGANVLTF.

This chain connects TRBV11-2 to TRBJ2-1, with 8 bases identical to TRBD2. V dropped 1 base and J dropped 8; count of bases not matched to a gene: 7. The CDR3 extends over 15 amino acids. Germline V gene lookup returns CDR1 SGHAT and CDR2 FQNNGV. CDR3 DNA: TGTGCCAGCAGCTTAGCGGGGGGGATGTACGATGAGCAGTTCTTC. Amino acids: CASSLAGGMYDEQFF.

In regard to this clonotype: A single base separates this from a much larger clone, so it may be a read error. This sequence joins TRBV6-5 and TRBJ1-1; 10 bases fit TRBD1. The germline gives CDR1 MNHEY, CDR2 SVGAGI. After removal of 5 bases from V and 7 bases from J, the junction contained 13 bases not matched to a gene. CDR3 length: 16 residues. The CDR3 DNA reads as TGTGCCAGCAGTCAGCAGGGACAGGGGATGTACATTGAAGCTTTCTTT. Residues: CASSQQGQGMYIEAFF.

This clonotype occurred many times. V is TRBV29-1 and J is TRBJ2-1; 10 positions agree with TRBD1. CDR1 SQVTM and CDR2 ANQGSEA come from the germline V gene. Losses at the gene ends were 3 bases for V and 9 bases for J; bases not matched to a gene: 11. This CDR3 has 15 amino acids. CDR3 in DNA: TGCAGCGTTGATCCTAAGGGACAGGGGCCGTCTGAGCAGTTCTTC. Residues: CSVDPKGQGPSEQFF.

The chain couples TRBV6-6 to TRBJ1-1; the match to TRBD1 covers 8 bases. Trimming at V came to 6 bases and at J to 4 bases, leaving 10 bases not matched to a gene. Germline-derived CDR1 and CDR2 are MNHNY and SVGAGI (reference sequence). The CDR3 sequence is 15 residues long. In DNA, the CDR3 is TGTGCCAGCAGCTCCGACGGACAGGGATTCACTGAAGCTTTCTTT. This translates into CASSSDGQGFTEAFF.

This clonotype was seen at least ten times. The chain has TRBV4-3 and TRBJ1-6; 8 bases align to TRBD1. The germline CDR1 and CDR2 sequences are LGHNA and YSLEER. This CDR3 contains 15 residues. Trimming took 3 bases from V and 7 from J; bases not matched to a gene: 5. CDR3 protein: CASSHDRGSNSPLHF. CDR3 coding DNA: TGCGCCAGCAGCCATGACAGGGGAAGCAATTCACCCCTCCACTTT.

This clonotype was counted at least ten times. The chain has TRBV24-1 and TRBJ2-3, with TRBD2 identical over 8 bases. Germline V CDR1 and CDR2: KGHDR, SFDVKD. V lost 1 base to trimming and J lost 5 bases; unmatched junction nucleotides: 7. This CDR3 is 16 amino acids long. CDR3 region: CATSDFSLAGEDTQYF. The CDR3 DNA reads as TGTGCCACCAGTGATTTCTCCCTAGCGGGCGAAGATACGCAGTATTTT.

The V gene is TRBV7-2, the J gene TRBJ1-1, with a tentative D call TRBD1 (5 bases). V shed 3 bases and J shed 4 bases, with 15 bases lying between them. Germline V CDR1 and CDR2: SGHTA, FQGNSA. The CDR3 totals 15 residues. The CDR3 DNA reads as TGTGCCAGCAGCTTCGGGCAGGGCATCATCACTGAAGCTTTCTTT. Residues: CASSFGQGIITEAFF. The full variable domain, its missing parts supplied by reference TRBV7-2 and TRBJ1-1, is GAGVSQSPSNKVTEKGKDVELRCDPISGHTALYWYRQSLGQGLEFLIYFQGNSAPDKSGLPSDRFSAERTGGSVSTLTIQRTQQEDSAVYLCASSFGQGIITEAFFGQGTRLTVV.